Detailed here is one T cell receptor beta chain. As originally analysed: Using reference gene primer amplification, nucleated cell counts were estimated. Sequencing was performed with immunoSEQ multiplex PCR; in TCRdb, only in-frame clones are kept and a portion is missing. The DNA gave D and trimming, while V, J and clone size come from that table. Altogether 200,000 or so clones are present, about 83% being singletons, with the ten largest covering 4.8%. This sample is drawn from a study of blood T cell repertoires in COVID-19. The wider study: COVID-19 samples collected from the United States, Italy and Spain covered acute and convalescent phases.

Categorization into cohorts depended on clinical history that participants reported. The CDR3 loop spans 13 amino acids. Trimming removed 0 bases at V and 6 bases at J, with 6 bases between. Germline-derived CDR1 and CDR2 are SGDLS and YYNGEE. This sequence was found in a woman aged 45-60 years who had been exposed to COVID-19. The chain couples TRBV9 to TRBJ2-2; D is undetermined. The sample taken for sequencing was PBMCs or T cells enriched from blood (not recorded which). In DNA, the CDR3 is TGTGCCAGCAGCGTAGCTAGTCCCGGGGAGCTGTTTTTT. This translates into CASSVASPGELFF. The whole variable domain, remainder taken from reference TRBV9 and TRBJ2-2, is DSGVTQTPKHLITATGQRVTLRCSPRSGDLSVYWYQQSLDQGLQFLIQYYNGEERAKGNILERFSAQQFPDLHSELNLSSLELGDSALYFCASSVASPGELFFGEGSRLTVL.